This T cell receptor (beta chain) was sequenced for a study of Ad26.COV2.S vaccination and SARS-CoV-2 variants. Study-wide context: Doses of Ad26.COV2.S were injected into muscle once or twice, 56 days apart.

The CDR3 has 15 amino acids. CDR1 and CDR2 from the germline V gene are SNHLY and FYNNEI. Unmatched junction bases numbered 9, after V lost 6 bases and J lost 7 bases. Assay: immunoSEQ multiplex PCR; the TCRdb copy retains only in-frame clones and omits some. The sample holds 350,000 to 450,000 clones, approximately 90% seen once. As regards this clone: Its antigen is unidentified.

Treatment reported: around 19 received Ad26.COV2.S at low or high dose, single or two shots; about 5 received placebo; per-sample allocation not given. At day 63 after the first vaccine or placebo injection, samples were drawn. Donation was by an adult aged 18-55 years who was in Boston. The study's findings and limits: Reports say spike-specific CD8+ and CD4+ T cell responses covered substantial breadth after vaccination.

The sample consisted of peripheral blood, taken in a trial of Ad26.COV2.S vaccine versus placebo. The clonotype was recovered from a person between 18 and 59 years old who received the Ad26.COV2.S COVID-19 vaccine or a placebo. The gene calls are TRBV2 and TRBJ1-4, with 9 bases lining up with TRBD1. Here the CDR3 reads CASRKTGTGSEKLFF. CDR3 bases: TGTGCCAGCAGGAAAACCGGGACAGGGTCTGAAAAACTGTTTTTT.